Described below is a single T cell receptor beta chain sequence and its context. Arm-PCR of CDR3 regions and iRepertoire HTBI primers were the basis on which TCR beta libraries were built. TCRdb redid the calling of the multiplex PCR reads with MiXCR, one entry per CDR3 protein. Of hundreds of thousands of distinct CDR3 sequences in the sample, around 16% are singletons; the top ten hold 12%. V was cut by 8 bases and J by 1 base, with 9 bases left in between. This CDR3 is 12 amino acids long. Germline V gives CDR1 MGHRA, CDR2 YSYEKL. This specimen belongs to a study of regulatory T cells in long-lasting Graves disease. Stated time point: newly diagnosed GD, antithyroid drugs for less than 3 months. The TCR library was made from RNA that had been extracted from PBMCs in TRIzol. These data were likewise used in another study, on T cells in Graves' hyperthyroidism and ophthalmopathy. That investigation notes: Used for diagnoses were clinical symptoms, serum thyroxine and TRAb, thyroid ultrasound and orbital computed tomography.

V usage is TRBV4-1 and J usage is TRBJ2-7; the D gene could be TRBD1 or TRBD2 (6 bases each). The receptor was isolated from a man aged 18-30 years with Graves disease. The sample was peripheral blood mononuclear cells (PBMCs), taken at new diagnosis, from a patient treated with antithyroid drugs. The CDR3 DNA follows: TGCGCCAGCGGAGGGGGATCCTACGAGCAGTACTTC. The encoded protein is CASGGGSYEQYF.